This T cell receptor beta chain originates from a study of blood T cell repertoires in COVID-19. At the level of the study: COVID-19 samples from acute and convalescent phases originated in the United States, Italy and Spain.

Repertoires were generated with immunoSEQ multiplex PCR, while TCRdb's copy carries only in-frame clones and drops some. The sample shows fewer than 250,000 clones, 88% of them seen only once. The germline V gene has CDR1 MNHEY and CDR2 SMNVEV (reference sequence). This CDR3 has 18 residues. V dropped 0 bases and J dropped 5 bases, with 20 bases sitting between them. What was sequenced was peripheral blood. The clonotype was recovered from a man in his 70s with acute or convalescent COVID-19. The V call is TRBV27, the J call TRBJ2-1; weak D call: TRBD2 (6 bases). The CDR3 here is CASSLSRRGERLNNEQFF. In nucleotides, the CDR3 is TGTGCCAGCAGTTTATCGCGGAGGGGAGAGCGTTTGAACAATGAGCAGTTCTTC.